The following is a T cell receptor beta chain sequence with its context. This sample was included in a study of T cells after yellow fever vaccination. TCRdb re-derived calls from the 5' RACE reads in MiXCR, one entry per CDR3 protein. This sample yields some 390,000 distinct CDR3 sequences, of which 6.2% are seen a single time; 15% belongs to the top ten. The sequence derives from a man under 40 who received the YFV17D yellow fever vaccine. Sequenced here: PBMCs, sampled 5 days after the yellow fever booster vaccination.

The CDR3 DNA is TGTGCCAGCTCACGACTAGGCCCCACCGGGGAGCTGTTTTTT. Protein: CASSRLGPTGELFF. The chain employs TRBV18 and TRBJ2-2; TRBD2 is a possible D gene (6 bases). V was cut by 4 bases and J by 4 bases, with 10 bases left in between. The germline CDR1 and CDR2 sequences are KGHSH and LQKENI. This CDR3 contains 14 residues.